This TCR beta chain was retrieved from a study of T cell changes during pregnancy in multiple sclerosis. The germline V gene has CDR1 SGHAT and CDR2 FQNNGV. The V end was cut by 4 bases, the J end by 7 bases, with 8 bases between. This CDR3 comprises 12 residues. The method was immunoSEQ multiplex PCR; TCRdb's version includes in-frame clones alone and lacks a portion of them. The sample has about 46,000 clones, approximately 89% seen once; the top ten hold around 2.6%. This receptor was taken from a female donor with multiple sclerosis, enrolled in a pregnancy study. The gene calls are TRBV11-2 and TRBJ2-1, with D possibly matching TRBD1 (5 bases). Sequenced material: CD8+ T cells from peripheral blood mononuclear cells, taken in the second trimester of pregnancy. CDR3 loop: CASSSQVNEQFF. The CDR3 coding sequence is TGTGCCAGCAGCTCACAGGTGAATGAGCAGTTCTTC.